Sequencing of this TCR beta chain was carried out in a study of blood T cell repertoires in COVID-19. For the study at large: Italy, Spain and the United States were the sources of the convalescent and acute COVID-19 samples. Nucleic acid was either cDNA or gDNA, and it came from T cells, B-cell-depleted T cells, or PBMCs.

Trimming cost V 3 bases and J 2 bases, with 9 bases left between them. Germline values: CDR1 SGDLS, CDR2 YYNGEE. This CDR3 is 15 amino acids long. Original handling: The assay estimated nucleated cells by amplifying reference gene primers. Produced via immunoSEQ multiplex PCR; TCRdb's table is partial and in-frame only. The DNA gave D and trimming, while V, J and clone size come from that table. The table includes roughly 70,000 clones, around 89% detected once. The specimen sequenced was peripheral blood. The TCR comes from a human donor in a cohort sampled during active COVID-19. The genes are TRBV9 and TRBJ2-6; maybe TRBD2 (5 bases). DNA for the CDR3: TGTGCCAGCAGCGCCAGCGGTCCTGGGGCCAACGTCCTGACTTTC. Residues: CASSASGPGANVLTF. Full variable domain (rest looked up from reference TRBV9 and TRBJ2-6): DSGVTQTPKHLITATGQRVTLRCSPRSGDLSVYWYQQSLDQGLQFLIQYYNGEERAKGNILERFSAQQFPDLHSELNLSSLELGDSALYFCASSASGPGANVLTFGAGSRLTVL.